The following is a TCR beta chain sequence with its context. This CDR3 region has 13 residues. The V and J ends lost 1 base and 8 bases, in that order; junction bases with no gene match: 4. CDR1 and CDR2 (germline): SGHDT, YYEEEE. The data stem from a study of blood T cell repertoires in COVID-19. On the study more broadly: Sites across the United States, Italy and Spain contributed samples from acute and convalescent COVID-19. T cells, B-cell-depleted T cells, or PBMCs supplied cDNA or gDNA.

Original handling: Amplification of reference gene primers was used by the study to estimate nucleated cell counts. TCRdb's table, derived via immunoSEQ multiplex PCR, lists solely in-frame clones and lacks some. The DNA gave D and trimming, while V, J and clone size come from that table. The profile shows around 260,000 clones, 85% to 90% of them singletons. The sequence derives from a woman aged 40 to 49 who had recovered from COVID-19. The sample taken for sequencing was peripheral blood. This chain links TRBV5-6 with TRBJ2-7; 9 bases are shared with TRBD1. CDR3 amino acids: CASSLQQGAKQYF. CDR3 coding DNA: TGTGCCAGCAGCTTGCAACAGGGGGCAAAGCAGTACTTC.